This paragraph reports one T cell receptor (beta chain). Its antigen remains unknown. Produced via immunoSEQ multiplex PCR; TCRdb's table is partial and in-frame only. The sample includes a few million clones, approximately 92% seen only once; the top ten take around 0.15%. This CDR3 is 13 amino acids long. V shed 3 bases and J shed 6 bases, with 9 bases lying between them. Germline assignment: CDR1 GTSNPN and CDR2 SVGIG (reference sequence). Each sample came from a Caucasian adult donor living in Nashville, Tennessee. These data belong to a study of shared clonotypes between healthy human individuals. Study-wide results and limits: As a rule, naive subsets had a larger estimated richness than memory subsets.

Sequencing was done on a sample of naive CD4+ T cells sorted from blood. The subset denotes: CD45RA+ positively selected. The chain joins TRBV30 to TRBJ1-6, with D maybe TRBD1 (5 bases). This sequence originates from a man aged 18-30 years in good health. The CDR3 DNA sequence: TGTGCCTGGAGAAGACAGTCTAATTCACCCCTCCACTTT. Protein sequence: CAWRRQSNSPLHF.